This note documents a single T cell receptor beta chain sequence. Its antigen is unidentified. The assay was immunoSEQ multiplex PCR, and TCRdb's table has in-frame clones only and misses some. The sample shows fewer than 120,000 clones, 80% to 95% of them seen only once. The data are from a study of T cell responses to AZD1222 COVID-19 vaccine. Whole-study findings and limits: The breadth and depth of Spike-specific TCRs increased once two AZD1222 doses had been given. Donors were chiefly white British, with a greater number of females, and clonal diversity was perhaps underestimated.

The CDR3 is 16 amino acids. Germline V gene lookup returns CDR1 SGHAT and CDR2 FQNNGV. Trimming pared 5 bases from V and 1 base from J, leaving 17 bases between. The receptor was derived from an adult in good health. J is TRBJ1-1 and V is TRBV11-2; the D is unclear. Source: peripheral blood, taken on day 0 of AZD1222 vaccination. The CDR3 nucleotides are TGTGCCAGCAGCCCTCGGGCGGGGTCCTCGAACACTGAAGCTTTCTTT. This sequence encodes CASSPRAGSSNTEAFF.